This TCR beta chain stems from a study of cytotoxic CD8 clonotypes in ibrutinib-treated CLL. Overall study: A mean of around 260,000 productive templates and just under 95,000 productive rearrangements was obtained per sample. Overall study findings and caveats: Sampling of sustained-remission and progressing patients occurred at differing times. Clonotypes that were public were uncommon, and they contracted or stayed stable on treatment. Clonality was higher at ibrutinib response and returned toward baseline at progression.

A word on this clone: Antigen: not known.

Measured with immunoSEQ multiplex PCR; TCRdb has only the in-frame clones, and not every one. The table lists about 89,000 clones, approximately 80% of them singletons. The source of this sequence is a human donor with chronic lymphocytic leukemia. Material: PBMCs, obtained after 12 months of ibrutinib treatment.

The CDR3, as DNA: TGTGCCAGCGGCGGGACAGGGACCTACGAGCAGTACTTC. Encoded protein: CASGGTGTYEQYF. The genes are TRBV7-9 and TRBJ2-7; 9 nucleotides line up with TRBD1. CDR1 is SEHNR, CDR2 FQNEAQ, per germline (reference sequence). After removal of 8 bases from V and 2 bases from J, the junction contained 4 bases not matched to a gene. This CDR3 has 13 residues.